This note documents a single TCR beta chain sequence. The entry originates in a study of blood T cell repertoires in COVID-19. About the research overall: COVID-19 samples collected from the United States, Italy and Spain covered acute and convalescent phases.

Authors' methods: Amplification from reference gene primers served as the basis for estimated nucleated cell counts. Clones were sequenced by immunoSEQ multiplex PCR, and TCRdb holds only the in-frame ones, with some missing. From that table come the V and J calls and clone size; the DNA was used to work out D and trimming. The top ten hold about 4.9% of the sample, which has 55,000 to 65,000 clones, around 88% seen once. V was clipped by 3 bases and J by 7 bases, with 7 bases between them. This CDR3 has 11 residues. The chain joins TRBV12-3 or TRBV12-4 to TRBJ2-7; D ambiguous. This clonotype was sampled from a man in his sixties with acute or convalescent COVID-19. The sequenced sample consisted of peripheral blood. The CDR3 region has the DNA TGTGCCAGCAGTTTTTTGACTGAGCAGTACTTC. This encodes CASSFLTEQYF.